The 28 T cell receptor beta chains in this list originate from one sample, sequenced in a study of T cells in Graves' hyperthyroidism and ophthalmopathy. Amplified regions were TCR beta CDR3 sequences from RNA transcripts. In the first-round RT-PCR of the TCR CDR3, the HTBI primer set was used. Using its own MiXCR run on the multiplex PCR reads, TCRdb lists one record per CDR3 protein. The profile shows fewer than 250,000 distinct CDR3 sequences, roughly 17% of them singletons. Source material: blood. Source of these receptors: a man between 50 and 59 years old with Graves' hyperthyroidism.

V and J are TRBV28 and TRBJ2-7; D is undetermined. Trimming cost V 6 bases and J 6 bases, with 18 bases left between them. The CDR3 consists of 14 residues. The germline CDR1 and CDR2 sequences are MDHEN and SYDVKM. CDR3 DNA: TGTGCCAGCAGGGTGACACTCTTCTTAGGCGAGCAGTACTTC. Translating gives CASRVTLFLGEQYF.

V usage is TRBV6-2 or TRBV6-3 and J usage is TRBJ2-1; 8 bases agree with TRBD2. This CDR3 is 14 amino acids long. V trimming: 5 bases; J trimming: 5 bases; junction bases outside the gene matches: 5. CDR1 is MNHEY and CDR2 is SVGEGT in the germline V gene. CDR3 DNA: TGTGCCAGCAGTCGAGCGGGAGCACACAATGAGCAGTTCTTC. It translates to CASSRAGAHNEQFF.

This clonotype appeared many times. The rearrangement links TRBV27 to TRBJ2-3, with D possibly matching TRBD2 (5 bases). V shed 2 bases and J shed 7 bases, with 10 bases lying between them. CDR3 length: 13 amino acids. CDR1 is MNHEY, CDR2 SMNVEV, per germline (reference sequence). CDR3 amino acids: CASSLKRRNTQYF. The CDR3 DNA is TGTGCCAGCAGTTTAAAGAGGAGGAATACGCAGTATTTT.

This clonotype has a count of ten or more. CDR3 sequence (DNA): TGTGCCAGCAGCGCCGGGGGACAGGGCAGGCAGTACTTC. Translation gives CASSAGGQGRQYF. The chain joins TRBV9 to TRBJ2-7, with TRBD1 matching 9 bases. The CDR3 length is 13 residues. In germline, CDR1 is SGDLS, CDR2 YYNGEE. V gave up 3 bases and J gave up 9 bases; unmatched junction bases: 7.

This clonotype has ten or more counts. V gene TRBV6-1 combines with J gene TRBJ2-1; D uncertain. The CDR3 is 12 residues long. V was trimmed by 10 bases and J by 8 bases, leaving 15 bases between them. The germline CDR1 and CDR2 sequences are MNHNS and SASEGT. The CDR3, as DNA: TGTGCCACCCGGGTAGGGCCCTATGAGCAGTTCTTC. The encoded protein is CATRVGPYEQFF.

CDR3 loop: CAWSAPRTSALYEQYF. CDR3 DNA: TGTGCCTGGAGCGCCCCTAGGACATCCGCATTGTACGAGCAGTACTTC. This chain links TRBV30 with TRBJ2-7; tentative D call: TRBD1 (5 bases). The V end was cut by 3 bases, the J end by 4 bases, with 22 bases between. This CDR3 is built from 16 residues. The germline CDR1 and CDR2 sequences are GTSNPN and SVGIG (reference sequence). The full variable domain, rest sourced from reference TRBV30 and TRBJ2-7, is SQTIHQWPATLVQPVGSPLSLECTVEGTSNPNLYWYRQAAGRGLQLLFYSVGIGQISSEVPQNLSASRPQDRQFILSSKKLLLSDSGFYLCAWSAPRTSALYEQYFGPGTRLTVT.

This clonotype was recorded at least ten times. V usage is TRBV6-2 or TRBV6-3 and J usage is TRBJ2-1; D is undetermined. CDR3 length: 15 amino acids. Looked up from germline, CDR1 is MNHEY and CDR2 is SVGEGT. Between the trimmed V and J ends, which lost 4 bases and 4 bases, there was a span of 14 bases. CDR3 DNA sequence: TGTGCCAGCAGTTCTCTCGACACTCCTTACAATGAGCAGTTCTTC. It translates to CASSSLDTPYNEQFF.

This clonotype has a count of ten or more. The chain combines TRBV20-1 with TRBJ2-3; perhaps TRBD1 as D (7 bases). The length of the CDR3 is 14 residues. V was pared by 1 base and J by 5 bases, with 13 bases between. Per the germline V gene, CDR1 is DFQATT and CDR2 is SNEGSKA (reference sequence). For the CDR3, the DNA is TGCAGTGCTAGAGCTATGCAGGGGGGAGATACGCAGTATTTT. Protein: CSARAMQGGDTQYF.

This clonotype has at least ten counts. The chain couples TRBV11-2 to TRBJ2-3, with D possibly matching TRBD1 (5 bases). Trimming removed 2 bases from V and 1 base from J, with 7 bases in between. The CDR3 is 14 residues long. The V gene's germline CDR1 is SGHAT and CDR2 FQNNGV. The CDR3 region is CASSLLRGTDTQYF. The CDR3 DNA reads as TGTGCCAGCAGCTTACTCAGGGGCACAGATACGCAGTATTTT.

The rearrangement joins TRBV4-1 to TRBJ1-4; D is uncertain. In germline, CDR1 is MGHRA, CDR2 YSYEKL. V was pared by 0 bases and J by 5 bases, with 10 bases between. The CDR3 contains 15 residues. CDR3 nucleotide sequence: TGCGCCAGCAGCCAAGATCCGGTGGGGAATGAAAAACTGTTTTTT. Protein: CASSQDPVGNEKLFF.

The chain recombines TRBV7-2 with TRBJ2-3; 7 positions match TRBD2. Per germline, CDR1 SGHTA and CDR2 FQGNSA. The CDR3 is 15 amino acids. V gave up 1 base and J gave up 5 bases; unmatched junction bases: 6. CDR3 sequence reads: CASSLGLAEGDTQYF. The DNA for the CDR3 is TGTGCCAGCAGCTTAGGCCTAGCGGAGGGAGATACGCAGTATTTT. The full variable domain, its missing parts supplied by reference TRBV7-2 and TRBJ2-3, is GAGVSQSPSNKVTEKGKDVELRCDPISGHTALYWYRQSLGQGLEFLIYFQGNSAPDKSGLPSDRFSAERTGGSVSTLTIQRTQQEDSAVYLCASSLGLAEGDTQYFGPGTRLTVL.

Details on this clonotype: Given a much more abundant clone one base away, this may be a read error. The chain carries TRBV3-1 and TRBJ1-2; D remains ambiguous. There are 12 residues in the CDR3. In germline, CDR1 is LGHDT, CDR2 YNNKEL (reference sequence). CDR3 coding DNA: TGTGCCGGCAGCCAAGCGGGAAGTGGCTACACCTTC. It specifies CAGSQAGSGYTF.

This clonotype has just a few counts. Since a much larger clone is just one base distant, this may be a read error. V and J are TRBV20-1 and TRBJ1-1, with D maybe TRBD1 (5 bases). CDR1 and CDR2 (germline): DFQATT, SNEGSKA (reference sequence). The CDR3 covers 16 residues. V was clipped by 2 bases and J by 3 bases, with 19 bases between them. CDR3 in DNA: TGCAGTGCTAGAAGCGGGGACCGCGGGTGGGACACTGAAGCTTTCTTT. It encodes CSARSGDRGWDTEAFF.

J is TRBJ2-1 and V is TRBV30; 9 positions agree with TRBD2. The ends lost 1 base at V and 7 bases at J; junction bases unmatched: 11. Germline CDR1 is GTSNPN and CDR2 is SVGIG (reference sequence). This CDR3 region has 16 residues. The CDR3, as DNA: TGTGCCTGGAGTGCCTCGGCGGGAGGGGTGAAGAATGAGCAGTTCTTC. It translates to CAWSASAGGVKNEQFF.

Ten or more counts support this clonotype. V usage is TRBV28 and J usage is TRBJ1-5; a possible D gene is TRBD1 (6 bases). CDR3 length: 17 amino acids. The V end lost 5 bases, the J end lost 5 bases, and 22 bases lay between the germline ends. CDR1 MDHEN and CDR2 SYDVKM come from the germline V gene. The CDR3 loop is CASSLNTGSGRYQPQHF. The CDR3 DNA follows: TGTGCCAGCAGTCTAAATACAGGGTCAGGAAGGTATCAGCCCCAGCATTTT.

This clonotype was seen more than once but under ten times. The chain combines TRBV7-2 with TRBJ1-4, with D maybe TRBD1 (5 bases). Germline V gives CDR1 SGHTA, CDR2 FQGNSA. Trimming shortened V by 5 bases and J by 3 bases, and 13 bases separated the two germline ends. This CDR3 has 15 amino acids. In DNA, the CDR3 is TGTGCCAGCAGCCTCTTCGGGGGGGCTAATGAAAAACTGTTTTTT. This sequence encodes CASSLFGGANEKLFF.

Concerning this clonotype: Germline and junction disagree at one end, which may indicate a read error. This sequence joins TRBV28 and TRBJ2-6, with TRBD1 as a possible D gene (5 bases). Germline V gene sequence: CDR1 MDHEN, CDR2 SYDVKM. The CDR3 sequence is 15 residues long. The CDR3 is CASTPSLSGANVLAF. The DNA for the CDR3 is TGTGCCAGCACCCCATCTCTCTCTGGGGCCAACGTCCTGGCTTTC.

This clonotype was found many times. The gene calls are TRBV29-1 and TRBJ2-3, with no clear D. The CDR3 extends over 13 amino acids. The V and J ends lost 6 bases and 1 base respectively, with 11 bases between them. From germline, CDR1 is SQVTM and CDR2 ANQGSEA. The CDR3 sequence: CSVNERGTDTQYF. The CDR3 nucleotides read TGCAGCGTGAACGAACGAGGCACAGATACGCAGTATTTT.

This chain links TRBV11-3 with TRBJ2-2; D is undetermined. The V end lost 3 bases, the J end lost 4 bases, and 12 bases lay between the germline ends. CDR1 is SGHNT and CDR2 is YENEEA in the germline V gene. This CDR3 comprises 15 residues. The CDR3 DNA reads as TGTGCCAGCAGCTTTCAGTTTTCGCGCACCGGGGAGCTGTTTTTT. Protein product: CASSFQFSRTGELFF.

This clonotype has only a few counts. The chain couples TRBV6-1 to TRBJ2-1; D perhaps matches TRBD2 (5 bases). Germline CDR1 reads MNHNS; CDR2 reads SASEGT. Trimming pared 6 bases from V and 5 bases from J, leaving 11 bases between. The length of the CDR3 is 13 residues. The CDR3 is CASSPEVHNEQFF. CDR3 DNA sequence: TGTGCCAGCAGCCCGGAGGTCCACAATGAGCAGTTCTTC.

This clonotype has at least ten counts. This chain joins TRBV10-3 and TRBJ1-1; unclear D gene. Germline V gene sequence: CDR1 ENHRY, CDR2 SYGVKD. V was trimmed by 7 bases and J by 1 base, leaving 10 bases between them. The CDR3 contains 13 residues. The CDR3 reads CAIKPQENTEAFF. For the CDR3, the DNA is TGTGCCATCAAACCCCAGGAGAACACTGAAGCTTTCTTT.

The V gene is TRBV24-1, the J gene TRBJ2-1, with D perhaps TRBD1 (6 bases). CDR1 is KGHDR, CDR2 SFDVKD, per germline. The CDR3 is 20 residues long. V was clipped by 5 bases and J by 0 bases, with 25 bases between them. The CDR3 loop is CATSAEAGARRDGSYNEQFF. The CDR3 nucleotides read TGTGCCACCAGTGCCGAGGCAGGGGCGAGGCGCGACGGCTCCTACAATGAGCAGTTCTTC.

This chain links TRBV6-1 with TRBJ2-1; D is possibly TRBD2 (5 bases). The CDR3 is 14 residues long. V gave up 11 bases and J gave up 4 bases, with 18 bases separating them. Germline CDR1 and CDR2: MNHNS and SASEGT. CDR3 loop: CAGKREYGYNEQFF. DNA of the CDR3: TGTGCCGGTAAAAGGGAGTACGGGTACAATGAGCAGTTCTTC.

This clonotype was observed once. A much larger clone sits a single nucleotide away, making a read error possible. The V call is TRBV5-6, the J call TRBJ1-5; D possibly corresponds to TRBD1 (5 bases). The CDR3 has 15 residues. The germline V gene encodes CDR1 SGHDT and CDR2 YYEEEE. Trimming pared 2 bases from V and 5 bases from J, leaving 14 bases between. This CDR3 is CASSLVWQGDQPQHF. CDR3 DNA: TGTGCCAGCAGCTTAGTTTGGCAGGGCGATCAGCCCCAGCATTTT.

This rearrangement joins TRBV20-1 to TRBJ2-5; D uncertain. Trimming took 3 bases from V and 1 from J, leaving 18 bases between them. CDR3 length: 16 residues. Per the germline V gene, CDR1 is DFQATT and CDR2 is SNEGSKA (reference sequence). The CDR3 DNA reads as TGCAGTGCTAGGGCCTTTCGCGACCTGATCCAAGAGACCCAGTACTTC. It is translated as CSARAFRDLIQETQYF.

The table lists this clonotype with many counts. This chain joins TRBV6-1 and TRBJ1-5; 7 bases are shared with TRBD1. The V gene end was trimmed by 6 bases and the J gene end by 3 bases; junction bases not matched to a gene: 8. This CDR3 is built from 15 residues. The germline CDR1 and CDR2 sequences are MNHNS and SASEGT. The CDR3 loop reads CASRPPDRVNQPQHF. As DNA, the CDR3 is TGTGCCAGCAGGCCTCCTGACAGGGTCAATCAGCCCCAGCATTTT.

This clonotype was observed a few times. The gene calls are TRBV29-1 and TRBJ1-2, with unresolved D. Germline CDR1 reads SQVTM; CDR2 reads ANQGSEA. This CDR3 is built from 13 residues. With 4 bases removed from V and 1 base from J, the gap between germline ends came to 10 bases. The CDR3 loop reads CSVGSRVNYGYTF. CDR3 coding DNA: TGCAGCGTTGGATCAAGGGTTAACTATGGCTACACCTTC.

This clonotype was observed many times. The genes are TRBV9 and TRBJ2-3; D is uncertain. The V end lost 4 bases, the J end lost 6 bases, and 12 bases lay between the germline ends. The length of the CDR3 is 13 residues. The germline V gene has CDR1 SGDLS and CDR2 YYNGEE. The chain's CDR3 is CASSTSEEDTQYF. The CDR3 nucleotides read TGTGCCAGCAGCACCAGTGAGGAGGATACGCAGTATTTT.